This entry describes one TCR beta chain. Its antigen is not identified. Germline CDR1 and CDR2: MRHNA and SNTAGT. With 3 bases removed from V and 0 bases from J, the gap between germline ends came to 6 bases. There are 15 residues in the CDR3. These data belong to a study of cytomegalovirus exposure and HLA in healthy donors. Turning to the study itself: Earlier findings included 90 million to 120 million unique TCR beta sequences obtained from 180 million or so T cells. Study conclusions and caveats: Productive status was seen about 87% or about 30% of the time for most TCR beta V segments in an earlier analysis. Accurate prediction of most subjects' HLA-A and HLA-B alleles from TCR beta sequences was reported. Later analysis reportedly placed an Asian-associated ancestry cluster below the roughly 600-donor mean in N-insertions.

The PCR used 60 Vbeta and 13 Jbeta primers. Using immunoSEQ multiplex PCR, the repertoire was profiled, and TCRdb retains in-frame clones only, with some absent. In all, the sample yields tens of thousands of clones. The chain joins TRBV6-4 to TRBJ2-6, with D possibly TRBD1 on 5 matching bases. This TCR was recovered from a male donor in good health and CMV-seronegative. What was sequenced was PBMCs. The CDR3 protein is CASSEDISGANVLTF. The CDR3, as DNA: TGTGCCAGCAGTGAGGACATCTCTGGGGCCAACGTCCTGACTTTC.